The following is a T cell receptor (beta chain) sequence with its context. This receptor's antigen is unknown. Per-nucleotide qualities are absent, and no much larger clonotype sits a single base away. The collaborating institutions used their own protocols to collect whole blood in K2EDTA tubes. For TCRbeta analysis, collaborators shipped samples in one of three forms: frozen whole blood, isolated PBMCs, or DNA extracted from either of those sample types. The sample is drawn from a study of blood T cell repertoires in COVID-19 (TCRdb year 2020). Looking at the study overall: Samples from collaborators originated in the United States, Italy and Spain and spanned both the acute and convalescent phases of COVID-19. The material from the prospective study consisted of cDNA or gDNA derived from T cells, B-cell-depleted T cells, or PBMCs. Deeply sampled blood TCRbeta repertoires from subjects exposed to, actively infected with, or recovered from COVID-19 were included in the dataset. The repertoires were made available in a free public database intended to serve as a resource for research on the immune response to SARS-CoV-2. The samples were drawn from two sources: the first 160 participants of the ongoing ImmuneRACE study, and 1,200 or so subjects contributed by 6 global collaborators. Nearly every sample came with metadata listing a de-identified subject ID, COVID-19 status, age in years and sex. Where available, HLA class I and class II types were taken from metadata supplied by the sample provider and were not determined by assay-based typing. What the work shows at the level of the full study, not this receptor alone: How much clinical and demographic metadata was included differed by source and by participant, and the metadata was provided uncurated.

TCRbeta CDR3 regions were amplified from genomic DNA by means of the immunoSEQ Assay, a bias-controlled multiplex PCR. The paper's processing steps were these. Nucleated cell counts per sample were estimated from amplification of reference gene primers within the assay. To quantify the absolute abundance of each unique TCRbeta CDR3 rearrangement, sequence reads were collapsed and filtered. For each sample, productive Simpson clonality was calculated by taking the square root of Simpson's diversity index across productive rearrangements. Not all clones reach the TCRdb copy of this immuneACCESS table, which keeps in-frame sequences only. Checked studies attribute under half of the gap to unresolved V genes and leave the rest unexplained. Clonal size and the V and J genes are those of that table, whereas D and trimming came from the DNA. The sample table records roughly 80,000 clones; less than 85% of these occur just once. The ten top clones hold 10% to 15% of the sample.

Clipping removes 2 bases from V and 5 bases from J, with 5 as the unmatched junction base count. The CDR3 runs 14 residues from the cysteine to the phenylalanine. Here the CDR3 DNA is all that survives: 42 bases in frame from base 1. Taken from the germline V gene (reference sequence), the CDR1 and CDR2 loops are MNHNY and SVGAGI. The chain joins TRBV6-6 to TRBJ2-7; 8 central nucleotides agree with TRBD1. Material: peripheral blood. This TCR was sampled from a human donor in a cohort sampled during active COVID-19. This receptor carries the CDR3 CASSYQGARNEQYF. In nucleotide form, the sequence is TGTGCCAGCAGTTACCAGGGGGCGAGGAACGAGCAGTACTTC.